Included here is one TCR beta chain sequence, with context. These data are taken from a study of blood T cell repertoires in COVID-19. Study details: The United States, Italy and Spain supplied acute and convalescent COVID-19 samples. PBMCs, B-cell-depleted T cells, or T cells provided the cDNA or gDNA that made up the material.

Enrollment of patients from Seattle took place during active infection, with longitudinal follow-up. Original processing methods: The assay estimated nucleated cells by amplifying reference gene primers. Clones were sequenced by immunoSEQ multiplex PCR, and TCRdb holds only the in-frame ones, with some missing. V, J and clone size were drawn from that table, and D and trimming were deduced from the DNA. The sample consists of approximately 260,000 clones, around 90% of them appearing once. Sequenced material: peripheral blood. This receptor was taken from a woman aged 60-75 years with COVID-19, enrolled during active disease.

The CDR3 loop reads CASSYSGRGGGEQYF. In DNA, the CDR3 is TGTGCCAGCAGTTACTCGGGTAGGGGGGGTGGCGAGCAGTACTTC. V is TRBV6-5 and J is TRBJ2-7, with D possibly being TRBD2 (7 bases). V lost 0 bases and J 6 bases, leaving 15 bases between the germline ends. This CDR3 comprises 15 residues. CDR1 MNHEY and CDR2 SVGAGI come from the germline V gene.